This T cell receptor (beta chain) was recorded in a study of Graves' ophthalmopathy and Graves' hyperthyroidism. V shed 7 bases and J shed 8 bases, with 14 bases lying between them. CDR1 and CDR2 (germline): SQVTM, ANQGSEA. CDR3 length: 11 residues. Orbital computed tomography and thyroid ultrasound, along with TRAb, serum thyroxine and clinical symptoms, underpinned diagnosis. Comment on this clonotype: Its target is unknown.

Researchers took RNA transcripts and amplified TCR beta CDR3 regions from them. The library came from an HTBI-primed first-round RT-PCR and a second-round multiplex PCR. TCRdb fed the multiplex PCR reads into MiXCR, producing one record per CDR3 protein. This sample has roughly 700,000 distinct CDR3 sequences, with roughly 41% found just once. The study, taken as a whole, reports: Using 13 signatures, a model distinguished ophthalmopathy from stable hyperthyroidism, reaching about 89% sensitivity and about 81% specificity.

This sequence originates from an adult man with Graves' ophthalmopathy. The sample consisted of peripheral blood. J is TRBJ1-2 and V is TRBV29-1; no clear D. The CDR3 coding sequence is TGCAGCGATGGGTCCTACCGCGGCTACACCTTC. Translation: CSDGSYRGYTF.